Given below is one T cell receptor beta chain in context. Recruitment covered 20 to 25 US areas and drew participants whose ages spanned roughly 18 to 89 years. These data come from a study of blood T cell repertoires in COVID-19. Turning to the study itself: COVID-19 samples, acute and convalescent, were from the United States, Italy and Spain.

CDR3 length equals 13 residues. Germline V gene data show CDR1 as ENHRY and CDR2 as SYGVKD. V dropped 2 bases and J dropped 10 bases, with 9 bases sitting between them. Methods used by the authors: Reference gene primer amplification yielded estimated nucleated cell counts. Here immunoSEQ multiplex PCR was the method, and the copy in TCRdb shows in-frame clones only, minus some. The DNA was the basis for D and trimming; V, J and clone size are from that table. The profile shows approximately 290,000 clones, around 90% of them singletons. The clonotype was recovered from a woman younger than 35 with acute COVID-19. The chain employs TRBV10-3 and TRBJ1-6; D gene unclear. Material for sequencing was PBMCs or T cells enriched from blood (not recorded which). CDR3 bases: TGTGCCATCAGTGAGCCCGAGGTCTCACCCCTCCACTTT. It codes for CAISEPEVSPLHF.